This T cell receptor (beta chain) stems from a study of cytomegalovirus exposure and HLA in healthy donors. Overall study context: About 179 million T cells yielded 117 million unique TCR beta sequences in earlier analysis.

On this clone itself: Its antigen remains unidentified.

Study-level findings and limits: Productive status was seen about 90% or about 30% of the time for most TCR beta V segments in an earlier analysis. Later analysis associated a missense DCLRE1C variant with TCR beta V- and J-gene trimming.

The CDR3 is 16 residues long. The germline V gene encodes CDR1 MNHEY and CDR2 SMNVEV (reference sequence). V was clipped by 5 bases and J by 0 bases, with 14 bases between them. Researchers ran the PCR with 60 Vbeta and 13 Jbeta primers. Repertoires were generated with immunoSEQ multiplex PCR, while TCRdb's copy carries only in-frame clones and drops some. This table has 110,000 to 150,000 clones, about 70% appearing once. The TCR was taken from a woman in her fifties or sixties in good health and CMV-seropositive. The chain uses TRBV27 and TRBJ2-1; D might be TRBD1 (6 bases). The source material was PBMCs. CDR3 amino acids: CASSPGHLPSYNEQFF. As DNA, the CDR3 is TGTGCCAGCAGTCCGGGACACCTTCCCTCCTACAATGAGCAGTTCTTC.